This record concerns one T cell receptor beta chain sequence. The assay was immunoSEQ multiplex PCR, and TCRdb's table has in-frame clones only and misses some. This sample carries some 720,000 clones, over 75% of them seen once, and the ten largest clones take roughly 0.0097%. The data were obtained in a study of shared T cell receptors in the human thymus. The germline V and J ends were trimmed by 0 bases and 8 bases, with 12 bases remaining between them. CDR3 length equals 14 residues. Germline V lookup: CDR1 SGDLS, CDR2 YYNGEE. These data were likewise used in another study, on human thymus T cells. That source adds: Thymic resections from corrective heart surgery supplied the tissue.

The specimen sequenced was thymocytes. The origin of this receptor is a boy younger than two with a congenital heart defect. This chain uses TRBV9 with TRBJ2-1, with D perhaps TRBD2 (6 bases). CDR3 in DNA: TGTGCCAGCAGCGTAGCTCCGGGAGAGCATGAGCAGTTCTTC. This encodes CASSVAPGEHEQFF.